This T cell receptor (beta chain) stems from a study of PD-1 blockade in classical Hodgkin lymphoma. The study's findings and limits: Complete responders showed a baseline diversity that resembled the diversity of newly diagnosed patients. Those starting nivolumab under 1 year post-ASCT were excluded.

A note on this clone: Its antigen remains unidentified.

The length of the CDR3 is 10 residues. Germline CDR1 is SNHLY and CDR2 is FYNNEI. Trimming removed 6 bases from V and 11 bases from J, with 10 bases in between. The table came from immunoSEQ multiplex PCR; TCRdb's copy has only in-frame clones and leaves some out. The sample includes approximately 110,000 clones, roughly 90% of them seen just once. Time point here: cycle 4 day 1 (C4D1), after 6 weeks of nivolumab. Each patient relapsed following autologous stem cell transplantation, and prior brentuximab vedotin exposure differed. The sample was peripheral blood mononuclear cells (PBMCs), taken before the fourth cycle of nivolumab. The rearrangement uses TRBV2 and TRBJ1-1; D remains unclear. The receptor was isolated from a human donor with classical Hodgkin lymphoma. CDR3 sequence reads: CASSLAFAFF. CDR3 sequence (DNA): TGTGCCAGCAGCTTAGCATTTGCTTTCTTT.